A single sample is the source of the 8 T cell receptor beta chains below, sequenced in a study of STAT3 mutations in large granular lymphocyte leukemia. Notes on the study in general: At least one immunodominant TCR beta clonotype appeared in every T-cell large granular lymphocyte leukemia patient.

Sequencing was performed with immunoSEQ multiplex PCR; in TCRdb, only in-frame clones are kept and a portion is missing. The repertoire holds around 15,000 clones, roughly 91% seen once, with roughly 8.7% in the top ten. These TCRs' antigens remain unknown. The sequencing sample was made of peripheral blood mononuclear cells. The receptors come from a woman in her 50s with T-cell large granular lymphocyte leukemia. Some clones in this sample may be carry-over from other donors' samples.

The chain is built from TRBV6-5 and TRBJ1-1; 7 bases are a match to TRBD1. J was trimmed by 5 bases and V by 2 bases; bases with no gene match: 8. This CDR3 has 15 amino acids. Looked up from germline, CDR1 is MNHEY and CDR2 is SVGAGI. CDR3 amino acids: CASSYGIRGWTEAFF. CDR3 bases: TGTGCCAGCAGTTACGGGATCAGGGGGTGGACTGAAGCTTTCTTT.

This chain uses TRBV5-6 with TRBJ2-1, with D tentatively TRBD1 (7 bases). With 4 bases removed from V and 4 bases from J, the gap between germline ends came to 21 bases. The CDR3 contains 17 residues. Germline CDR1 is SGHDT and CDR2 is YYEEEE. As DNA, the CDR3 is TGTGCCAGCAGCCCCAAAGGCAGGGGGACTCCTTACAATGAGCAGTTCTTC. This codes for CASSPKGRGTPYNEQFF.

The rearrangement uses TRBV4-1 and TRBJ2-2; D not certain. CDR3 size: 14 residues. Germline loops: CDR1 MGHRA, CDR2 YSYEKL. Deletions cut 8 bases from V and 2 bases from J, with 12 bases between. The CDR3 region is CASRPGENTGELFF. Written as DNA, the CDR3 is TGCGCCAGCCGCCCTGGGGAAAACACCGGGGAGCTGTTTTTT.

The V and J genes are TRBV28 and TRBJ2-7; perhaps TRBD1 as D (6 bases). The germline gives CDR1 MDHEN, CDR2 SYDVKM. CDR3 length: 14 residues. Between the trimmed V and J ends, which lost 6 bases and 3 bases, there was a span of 15 bases. CDR3 region: CASRAGTSVYEQYF. CDR3 sequence (DNA): TGTGCCAGCAGAGCCGGGACATCTGTCTACGAGCAGTACTTC.

V gene TRBV11-3 combines with J gene TRBJ2-1; D is undetermined. Germline lookup yields CDR1 SGHNT and CDR2 YENEEA. CDR3 length: 13 amino acids. V shed 0 bases and J shed 2 bases, with 2 bases lying between them. The CDR3 is CASSLETYNEQFF. The CDR3 DNA reads as TGTGCCAGCAGCTTAGAGACCTACAATGAGCAGTTCTTC.

This clone showed up just once. The genes are TRBV25-1 and TRBJ2-5; 12 positions match TRBD2. V shed 3 bases and J 2 bases; nucleotides not matched to a gene: 4. Germline CDR1 is MGHDK and CDR2 is SYGVNS. CDR3 length: 16 residues. The CDR3 nucleotides read TGTGCCAGCAGTGACTTGACTAGCGGGAGTCAAGAGACCCAGTACTTC. Protein: CASSDLTSGSQETQYF. The variable domain in full, with the rest retrieved from reference TRBV25-1 and TRBJ2-5, is EADIYQTPRYLVIGTGKKITLECSQTMGHDKMYWYQQDPGMELHLIHYSYGVNSTEKGDLSSESTVSRIRTEHFPLTLESARPSHTSQYLCASSDLTSGSQETQYFGPGTRLLVL.

The rearrangement links TRBV5-4 to TRBJ1-1; D is perhaps TRBD1 (5 bases). Trimming cost V 3 bases and J 1 base, with 13 bases left between them. The germline V gene encodes CDR1 SGHNT and CDR2 YYREEE (reference sequence). CDR3 length: 15 amino acids. CDR3 nucleotide sequence: TGTGCCAGCAGCTCCGGACTGGGGGGGAACACTGAAGCTTTCTTT. It specifies CASSSGLGGNTEAFF.

This rearrangement joins TRBV19 to TRBJ1-5; a possible D gene is TRBD1 (5 bases). V shed 5 bases and J shed 7 bases, with 15 bases lying between them. Germline V lookup: CDR1 LNHDA, CDR2 SQIVND (reference sequence). CDR3 length: 14 amino acids. The DNA for the CDR3 is TGTGCCAGTAGTCGGCAGGGAAGAGGACAGCCCCAGCATTTT. Translation: CASSRQGRGQPQHF. The full variable domain, rest sourced from reference TRBV19 and TRBJ1-5, is DGGITQSPKYLFRKEGQNVTLSCEQNLNHDAMYWYRQDPGQGLRLIYYSQIVNDFQKGDIAEGYSVSREKKESFPLTVTSAQKNPTAFYLCASSRQGRGQPQHFGDGTRLSIL.